These T cell receptor beta chains were read from a single sample in a study of cytomegalovirus exposure and HLA in healthy donors. Using immunoSEQ multiplex PCR, the repertoire was profiled, and TCRdb retains in-frame clones only, with some absent. The sample lists roughly 130,000 clones; roughly 83% were seen once. Sequenced sample: PBMCs. The receptors come from a female donor in good health and CMV-seronegative. CDR3s include the opening cysteine and the closing phenylalanine or tryptophan. A D gene is named only where the DNA matches it firmly. Size values are once, few and many counts, or a class for expanded clones, and some rows have none.

CDR3 DNA: TGTGCCAGCAGCGTAGGCCCGCGCGTGGGAGACTATGGCTACACCTTC
CDR3 protein: CASSVGPRVGDYGYTF
clone size: once
J gene: TRBJ1-2
V gene: TRBV9
D gene: NA

CDR3 DNA: TGCGCCAGCAGATACAGGGCTAGCGGGAAGTACGAGCAGTACTTC
CDR3 protein: CASRYRASGKYEQYF
clone size: few
J gene: TRBJ2-7
V gene: TRBV4-1
D gene: TRBD2

CDR3 DNA: TGCGCCAGCAGTGAGGCTCTCCTAGCGGGAGGTCATAACGAGCAGTACTTC
CDR3 protein: CASSEALLAGGHNEQYF
clone size: NA
J gene: TRBJ2-7
V gene: TRBV10-2
D gene: TRBD2

CDR3 DNA: TGTGCCAGCAGTGCCAGGGGCCCGAGGGGGGGTGAGCAGTTCTTC
CDR3 protein: CASSARGPRGGEQFF
clone size: NA
J gene: TRBJ2-1
V gene: TRBV2
D gene: NA

CDR3 DNA: TGTGCCAGCAGCCTACTAGCGGGAGCCGGGGAGCTGTTTTTT
CDR3 protein: CASSLLAGAGELFF
clone size: NA
J gene: TRBJ2-2
V gene: TRBV7-2
D gene: TRBD2

CDR3 DNA: TGTGCCAGCCGGTCCCTGAACACTGAAGCTTTCTTT
CDR3 protein: CASRSLNTEAFF
clone size: NA
J gene: TRBJ1-1
V gene: TRBV2
D gene: NA

CDR3 DNA: TGCGCCAGCAGCCAAGTTGGGACTAGCGGGGGGGCCGGGAGTGAGCAGTTCTTC
CDR3 protein: CASSQVGTSGGAGSEQFF
clone size: once
J gene: TRBJ2-1
V gene: TRBV4-1
D gene: TRBD2

CDR3 DNA: TGTTCCAGCAGTTTCTCAGGGGGCGAAGCTTTCTTT
CDR3 protein: CSSSFSGGEAFF
clone size: NA
J gene: TRBJ1-1
V gene: TRBV7-9
D gene: TRBD1

CDR3 DNA: TGTGCCAGCAGCCAAGAAGCGGGGGGCGACACAGATACGCAGTATTTT
CDR3 protein: CASSQEAGGDTDTQYF
clone size: NA
J gene: TRBJ2-3
V gene: TRBV14
D gene: TRBD2

CDR3 DNA: TGTGCCAGCAGTAGGGGGGGGCCAATTGATACGCAGTATTTT
CDR3 protein: CASSRGGPIDTQYF
clone size: NA
J gene: TRBJ2-3
V gene: TRBV6-5
D gene: NA

CDR3 DNA: TGTGCCAGCAGCCAGGGCGGCCGGGACAGGAAAGAGACCCAGTACTTC
CDR3 protein: CASSQGGRDRKETQYF
clone size: once
J gene: TRBJ2-5
V gene: TRBV7-9
D gene: TRBD1

CDR3 DNA: TGTGCCAGCAGCTTAGAAGAGGGCTACGAGCAGTACTTC
CDR3 protein: CASSLEEGYEQYF
clone size: NA
J gene: TRBJ2-7
V gene: TRBV7-6
D gene: NA

CDR3 DNA: TGTGCCAGCAGCCCCACAGGAGATACGCAGTATTTT
CDR3 protein: CASSPTGDTQYF
clone size: NA
J gene: TRBJ2-3
V gene: TRBV11-2
D gene: NA

CDR3 DNA: TGTGCCAGCAGTAGTGACAGGGGGGCCTACGAGCAGTACTTC
CDR3 protein: CASSSDRGAYEQYF
clone size: NA
J gene: TRBJ2-7
V gene: TRBV25-1
D gene: TRBD1

CDR3 DNA: TGTGCCAGCAGCTTAGATTTGGGGCAAGCTTTCTTT
CDR3 protein: CASSLDLGQAFF
clone size: NA
J gene: TRBJ1-1
V gene: TRBV11-3
D gene: NA

CDR3 DNA: TGCGCCAGCAGCTTGGTCGGTACAGACCGCACAGATACGCAGTATTTT
CDR3 protein: CASSLVGTDRTDTQYF
clone size: NA
J gene: TRBJ2-3
V gene: TRBV5-1
D gene: NA

CDR3 DNA: TGTGCCACCGGGCAGGGCCCCGGTCAGCCCCAGCATTTT
CDR3 protein: CATGQGPGQPQHF
clone size: NA
J gene: TRBJ1-5
V gene: TRBV15
D gene: NA

CDR3 DNA: TGTGCCAGCAGTGAATCGGGGCGGGAGGCCTCCTACGAGCAGTACTTC
CDR3 protein: CASSESGREASYEQYF
clone size: NA
J gene: TRBJ2-7
V gene: TRBV25-1
D gene: TRBD2

CDR3 DNA: TGTGCCAGTAGTACCGACAGGGGGGCTGGCTACACCTTC
CDR3 protein: CASSTDRGAGYTF
clone size: NA
J gene: TRBJ1-2
V gene: TRBV19
D gene: TRBD1

CDR3 DNA: TGTGCCAGCAGCTCCCTGGGCAGGGCACACAATGAGCAGTTCTTC
CDR3 protein: CASSSLGRAHNEQFF
clone size: NA
J gene: TRBJ2-1
V gene: TRBV7-3
D gene: NA

CDR3 DNA: TGTGCCAGCATCTACCTCCCGGTGGAGGGGAACAATGAGCAGTTCTTC
CDR3 protein: CASIYLPVEGNNEQFF
clone size: NA
J gene: TRBJ2-1
V gene: TRBV14
D gene: NA

CDR3 DNA: TGTGCCAGCAGGCCGACTAGCGGGGGGGCCGGGGAGCTGTTTTTT
CDR3 protein: CASRPTSGGAGELFF
clone size: NA
J gene: TRBJ2-2
V gene: TRBV2
D gene: TRBD2

CDR3 DNA: TGTGCCAGCAGTTACTCGATGAGAGGGGGAACGGGGTTTTCGCATTTT
CDR3 protein: CASSYSMRGGTGFSHF
clone size: few
J gene: TRBJ1-5
V gene: TRBV6-6
D gene: NA

CDR3 DNA: TGCGCCAGCAGTCGGCTAGCGGGAGTTATAGATACGCAGTATTTT
CDR3 protein: CASSRLAGVIDTQYF
clone size: NA
J gene: TRBJ2-3
V gene: TRBV5-1
D gene: TRBD2

CDR3 DNA: TGTGCCAGCACCTCCGGGACAGGGAGCGGCTACACCTTC
CDR3 protein: CASTSGTGSGYTF
clone size: NA
J gene: TRBJ1-2
V gene: TRBV25-1
D gene: TRBD1

CDR3 DNA: TGTGCCAGCAGTTACTCCCTTCCGACTAGCAAGTACGAGCAGTACTTC
CDR3 protein: CASSYSLPTSKYEQYF
clone size: NA
J gene: TRBJ2-7
V gene: TRBV6-5
D gene: TRBD2

CDR3 DNA: TGCGCCAGCAGCTTGGAGGGACAGGGGTGGACTGAAGCTTTCTTT
CDR3 protein: CASSLEGQGWTEAFF
clone size: NA
J gene: TRBJ1-1
V gene: TRBV5-1
D gene: TRBD1

CDR3 DNA: TGTGCCAGTAGATCGAGCAGGCCCTATAACTATGGCTACACCTTC
CDR3 protein: CASRSSRPYNYGYTF
clone size: NA
J gene: TRBJ1-2
V gene: TRBV19
D gene: NA

CDR3 DNA: TGCGCCAGCAGCCCCGACGACCTAGCGACAGATACGCAGTATTTT
CDR3 protein: CASSPDDLATDTQYF
clone size: NA
J gene: TRBJ2-3
V gene: TRBV5-1
D gene: NA

CDR3 DNA: TGTGCCAGCAGCCTTAGATTAGTGAGTGAGCAGTTCTTC
CDR3 protein: CASSLRLVSEQFF
clone size: NA
J gene: TRBJ2-1
V gene: TRBV11-3
D gene: NA

CDR3 DNA: TGCGCCAGCAGCCAATTCAGTAACTACGAGCAGTACTTC
CDR3 protein: CASSQFSNYEQYF
clone size: NA
J gene: TRBJ2-7
V gene: TRBV4-1
D gene: NA

CDR3 DNA: TGTGCCAGCAGCTCCCGAGACGGGACAACGCAAAAACTGTTTTTT
CDR3 protein: CASSSRDGTTQKLFF
clone size: NA
J gene: TRBJ1-4
V gene: TRBV7-9
D gene: NA

CDR3 DNA: TGTGCCAGCAGCTCACAGGGCCACGAGCAGTACTTC
CDR3 protein: CASSSQGHEQYF
clone size: NA
J gene: TRBJ2-7
V gene: TRBV5-6
D gene: NA

CDR3 DNA: TGTGCTAGCAGCCCTCCCCGAAAAGAGGTATACGAGCAGTACTTC
CDR3 protein: CASSPPRKEVYEQYF
clone size: once
J gene: TRBJ2-7
V gene: TRBV7-7
D gene: NA

CDR3 DNA: TGCGCCAGCAGCCAAGCTGAGGAGACTAATGAAAAACTGTTTTTT
CDR3 protein: CASSQAEETNEKLFF
clone size: NA
J gene: TRBJ1-4
V gene: TRBV4-1
D gene: NA

CDR3 DNA: TGCGCCAGCAGCCCCGAGTCTAGCGGACTTTACAATGAGCAGTTCTTC
CDR3 protein: CASSPESSGLYNEQFF
clone size: NA
J gene: TRBJ2-1
V gene: TRBV4-1
D gene: TRBD2

CDR3 DNA: TGTGCCAGCAGCCCGCCGGGACTAGCGGGAGAGACCCAGTACTTC
CDR3 protein: CASSPPGLAGETQYF
clone size: NA
J gene: TRBJ2-5
V gene: TRBV7-2
D gene: TRBD2

CDR3 DNA: TGTGCCAGCAGCTTTACCGGGACAGGGGGCGAGTGGTCCACGCAGCCCCAGCATTTT
CDR3 protein: CASSFTGTGGEWSTQPQHF
clone size: once
J gene: TRBJ1-5
V gene: TRBV5-8
D gene: TRBD1

CDR3 DNA: TGTGCCAGCATCCGGGACAGATCCTACAATGAGCAGTTCTTC
CDR3 protein: CASIRDRSYNEQFF
clone size: NA
J gene: TRBJ2-1
V gene: TRBV27
D gene: TRBD1

CDR3 DNA: TGTGCCAGCAGTGAAATGGGACTAGGAACAGATACGCAGTATTTT
CDR3 protein: CASSEMGLGTDTQYF
clone size: NA
J gene: TRBJ2-3
V gene: TRBV2
D gene: TRBD2

CDR3 DNA: TGCGCCAGCAGCTTGACTGGTTTTACTAGCACAGATACGCAGTATTTT
CDR3 protein: CASSLTGFTSTDTQYF
clone size: few
J gene: TRBJ2-3
V gene: TRBV5-1
D gene: NA

CDR3 DNA: TGTGCCAGCAGGCCCCCGGGACATAGGAACACTGAAGCTTTCTTT
CDR3 protein: CASRPPGHRNTEAFF
clone size: NA
J gene: TRBJ1-1
V gene: TRBV7-8
D gene: NA

CDR3 DNA: TGTGCCAGTAGTCCCCCAAGGGAACTAGCGGGGGGGAGTTACAATGAGCAGTTCTTC
CDR3 protein: CASSPPRELAGGSYNEQFF
clone size: NA
J gene: TRBJ2-1
V gene: TRBV19
D gene: TRBD2

CDR3 DNA: TGCGCCAGCACCCCACAACAGGGCTACGAGCAGTACTTC
CDR3 protein: CASTPQQGYEQYF
clone size: NA
J gene: TRBJ2-7
V gene: TRBV5-1
D gene: NA

CDR3 DNA: TGTGCCAGCGTACCAGGGGGCGAGGGCACTGAAGCTTTCTTT
CDR3 protein: CASVPGGEGTEAFF
clone size: few
J gene: TRBJ1-1
V gene: TRBV7-9
D gene: TRBD1

CDR3 DNA: TGTGCCACGGGGGAGAGTGGGGCCAACGTCCTGACTTTC
CDR3 protein: CATGESGANVLTF
clone size: once
J gene: TRBJ2-6
V gene: TRBV10-3
D gene: NA

CDR3 DNA: TGTGCCAGCTCAGAGGCAGGGGGAAACTTAGGGTCACCCCTCCACTTT
CDR3 protein: CASSEAGGNLGSPLHF
clone size: NA
J gene: TRBJ1-6
V gene: TRBV2
D gene: TRBD1

CDR3 DNA: TGTGCCTGGGCTCAGGACAGGGGAAATCAGCCCCAGCATTTT
CDR3 protein: CAWAQDRGNQPQHF
clone size: NA
J gene: TRBJ1-5
V gene: TRBV30
D gene: TRBD1

CDR3 DNA: TGTGCCAGCAGCTCCGCGGGACAGTTTCTCTTC
CDR3 protein: CASSSAGQFLF
clone size: NA
J gene: TRBJ1-2
V gene: TRBV5-5
D gene: TRBD1

CDR3 DNA: TGTGCCAGCAGTGCGGGGGGAAGGCGTGAGCAGTTCTTC
CDR3 protein: CASSAGGRREQFF
clone size: NA
J gene: TRBJ2-1
V gene: TRBV6-1
D gene: TRBD2

CDR3 DNA: TGCGCCAGCAGCCGAGGGGGACTAGCGGGATACGGGGAGCTGTTTTTT
CDR3 protein: CASSRGGLAGYGELFF
clone size: NA
J gene: TRBJ2-2
V gene: TRBV4-3
D gene: TRBD2

CDR3 DNA: TGTGCCAGCAGTCGCCTCGCCTTACAGGGGCCGACCTCCTACGAGCAGTACTTC
CDR3 protein: CASSRLALQGPTSYEQYF
clone size: NA
J gene: TRBJ2-7
V gene: TRBV2
D gene: TRBD1

CDR3 DNA: TGTGCCAGCAGTTACCGACAGGGGGACACCGGGGAGCTGTTTTTT
CDR3 protein: CASSYRQGDTGELFF
clone size: NA
J gene: TRBJ2-2
V gene: TRBV6-5
D gene: TRBD1

CDR3 DNA: TGTGCCAGCAGCCTAAGGAGTGGGACAGCACAAGAGACCCAGTACTTC
CDR3 protein: CASSLRSGTAQETQYF
clone size: NA
J gene: TRBJ2-5
V gene: TRBV9
D gene: TRBD1

CDR3 DNA: TGTGCCAGCAGCTTAGGGGCGGGTCCAAATCAGCCCCAGCATTTT
CDR3 protein: CASSLGAGPNQPQHF
clone size: NA
J gene: TRBJ1-5
V gene: TRBV7-2
D gene: NA

CDR3 DNA: TGCGCCAGCAGCCCATCCCGGGATGAGCAGTTCTTC
CDR3 protein: CASSPSRDEQFF
clone size: NA
J gene: TRBJ2-1
V gene: TRBV5-1
D gene: NA

CDR3 DNA: TGTGCCAGCAGCGTAGGAGAGGATAACACTGAAGCTTTCTTT
CDR3 protein: CASSVGEDNTEAFF
clone size: NA
J gene: TRBJ1-1
V gene: TRBV9
D gene: NA